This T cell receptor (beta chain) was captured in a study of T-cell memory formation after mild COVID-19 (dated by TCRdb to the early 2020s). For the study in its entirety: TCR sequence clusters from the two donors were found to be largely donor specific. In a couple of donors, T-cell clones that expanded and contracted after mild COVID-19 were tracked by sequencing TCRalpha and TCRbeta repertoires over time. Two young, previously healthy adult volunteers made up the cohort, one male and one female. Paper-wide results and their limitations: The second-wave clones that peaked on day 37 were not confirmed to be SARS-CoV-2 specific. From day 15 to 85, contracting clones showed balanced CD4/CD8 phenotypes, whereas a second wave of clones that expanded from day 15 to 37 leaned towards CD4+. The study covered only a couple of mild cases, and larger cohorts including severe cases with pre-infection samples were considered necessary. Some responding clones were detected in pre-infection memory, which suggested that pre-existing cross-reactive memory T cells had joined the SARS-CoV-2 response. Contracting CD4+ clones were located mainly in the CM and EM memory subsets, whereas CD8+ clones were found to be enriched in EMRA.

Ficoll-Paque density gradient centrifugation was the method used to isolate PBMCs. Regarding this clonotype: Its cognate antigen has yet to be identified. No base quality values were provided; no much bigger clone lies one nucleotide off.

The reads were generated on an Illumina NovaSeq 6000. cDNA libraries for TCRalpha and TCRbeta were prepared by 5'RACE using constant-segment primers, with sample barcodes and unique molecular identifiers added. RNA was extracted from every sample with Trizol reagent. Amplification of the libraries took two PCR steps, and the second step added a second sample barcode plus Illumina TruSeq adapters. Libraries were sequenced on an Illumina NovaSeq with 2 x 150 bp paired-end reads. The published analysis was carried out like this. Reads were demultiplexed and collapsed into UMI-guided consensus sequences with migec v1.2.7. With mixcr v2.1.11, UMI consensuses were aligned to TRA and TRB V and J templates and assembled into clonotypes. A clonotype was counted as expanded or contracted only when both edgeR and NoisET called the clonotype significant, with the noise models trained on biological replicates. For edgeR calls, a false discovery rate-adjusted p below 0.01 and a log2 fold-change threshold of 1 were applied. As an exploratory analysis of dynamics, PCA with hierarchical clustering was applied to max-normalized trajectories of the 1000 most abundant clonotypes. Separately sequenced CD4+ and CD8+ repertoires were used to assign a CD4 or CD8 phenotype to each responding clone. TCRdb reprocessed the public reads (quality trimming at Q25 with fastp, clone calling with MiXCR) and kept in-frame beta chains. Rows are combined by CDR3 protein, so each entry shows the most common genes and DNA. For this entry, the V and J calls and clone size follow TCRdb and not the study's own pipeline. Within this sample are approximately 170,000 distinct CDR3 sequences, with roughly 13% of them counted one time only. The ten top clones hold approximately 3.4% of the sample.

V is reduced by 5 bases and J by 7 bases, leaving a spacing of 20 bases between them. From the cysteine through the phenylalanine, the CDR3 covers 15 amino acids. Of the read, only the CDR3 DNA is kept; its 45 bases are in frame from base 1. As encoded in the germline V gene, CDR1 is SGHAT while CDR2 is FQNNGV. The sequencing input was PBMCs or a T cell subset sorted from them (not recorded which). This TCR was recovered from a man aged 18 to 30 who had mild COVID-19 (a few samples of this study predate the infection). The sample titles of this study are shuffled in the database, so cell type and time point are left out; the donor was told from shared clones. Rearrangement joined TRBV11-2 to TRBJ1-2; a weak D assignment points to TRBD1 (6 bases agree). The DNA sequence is TGTGCCAGCAGCCCAAGAAGGGGGGCGCTTTCTGGCTACACCTTC. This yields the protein CASSPRRGALSGYTF.